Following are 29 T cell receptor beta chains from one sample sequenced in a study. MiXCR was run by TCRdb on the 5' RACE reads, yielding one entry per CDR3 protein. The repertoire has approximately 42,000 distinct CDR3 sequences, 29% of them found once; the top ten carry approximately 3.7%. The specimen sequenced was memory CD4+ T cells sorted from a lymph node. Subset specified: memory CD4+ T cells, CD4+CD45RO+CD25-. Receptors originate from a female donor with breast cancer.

Written as DNA, the CDR3 is TGCGCCAGCAGCTTTGGGGGGCACGAGCAGTACTTC. It specifies CASSFGGHEQYF. The chain carries TRBV5-1 and TRBJ2-7; D could derive from TRBD1 or TRBD2 (6 bases each). The CDR3 has 12 amino acids. V was pared by 2 bases and J by 5 bases, with 8 bases between. Germline CDR1 is SGHRS and CDR2 is YFSETQ. The whole variable domain, remainder taken from reference TRBV5-1 and TRBJ2-7, is KAGVTQTPRYLIKTRGQQVTLSCSPISGHRSVSWYQQTPGQGLQFLFEYFSETQRNKGNFPGRFSGRQFSNSRSEMNVSTLELGDSALYLCASSFGGHEQYFGPGTRLTVT.

The CDR3 coding sequence is TGTGCCACCAGTGAAATAGCGGGCCAAGAGCAGTACTTC. This translates into CATSEIAGQEQYF. The chain is built from TRBV24-1 and TRBJ2-7, with 7 bases fitting TRBD2. V dropped 4 bases and J dropped 7; count of bases not matched to a gene: 6. Germline CDR1 is KGHDR and CDR2 is SFDVKD. This CDR3 region has 13 residues.

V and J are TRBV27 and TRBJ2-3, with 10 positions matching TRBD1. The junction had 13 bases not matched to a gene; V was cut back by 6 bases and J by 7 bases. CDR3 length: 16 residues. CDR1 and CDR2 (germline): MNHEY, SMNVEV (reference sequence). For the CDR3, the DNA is TGTGCCAGCAGGGAATCGGGACAGGGGCCAAGAAATACGCAGTATTTT. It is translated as CASRESGQGPRNTQYF.

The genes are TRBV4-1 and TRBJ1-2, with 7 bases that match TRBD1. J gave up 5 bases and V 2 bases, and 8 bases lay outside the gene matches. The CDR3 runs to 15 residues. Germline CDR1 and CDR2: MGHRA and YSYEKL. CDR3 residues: CASSQNPTGSYGYTF. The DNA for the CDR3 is TGCGCCAGCAGCCAAAACCCGACAGGGTCTTATGGCTACACCTTC.

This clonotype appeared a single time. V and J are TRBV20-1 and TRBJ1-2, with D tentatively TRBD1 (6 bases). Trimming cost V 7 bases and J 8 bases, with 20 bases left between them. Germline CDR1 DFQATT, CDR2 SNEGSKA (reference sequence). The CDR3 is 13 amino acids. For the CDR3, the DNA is TGCAGTGTCTCACCCCCGGGGGCAGAAGGCTACACCTTC. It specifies CSVSPPGAEGYTF.

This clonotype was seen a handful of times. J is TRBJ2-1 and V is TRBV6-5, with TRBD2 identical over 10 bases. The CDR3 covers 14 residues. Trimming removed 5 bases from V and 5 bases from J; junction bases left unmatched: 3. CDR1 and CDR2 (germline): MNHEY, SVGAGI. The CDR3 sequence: CASSLAGDNNEQFF. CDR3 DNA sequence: TGTGCCAGCAGTCTAGCGGGAGACAACAATGAGCAGTTCTTC.

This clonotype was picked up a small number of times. The CDR3 loop is CASSPDDRGSTEAFF. The CDR3 bases are TGTGCCAGCAGCCCGGATGACAGGGGGAGCACTGAAGCTTTCTTT. This chain links TRBV3-1 with TRBJ1-1; 9 bases are shared with TRBD1. CDR3 length: 15 residues. Germline V CDR1 and CDR2: LGHDT, YNNKEL (reference sequence). Trimming cost V 4 bases and J 4 bases; bases outside gene matches: 7. The full variable domain, with the rest looked up from reference TRBV3-1 and TRBJ1-1, is DTAVSQTPKYLVTQMGNDKSIKCEQNLGHDTMYWYKQDSKKFLKIMFSYNNKELIINETVPNRFSPKSPDKAHLNLHINSLELGDSAVYFCASSPDDRGSTEAFFGQGTRLTVV.

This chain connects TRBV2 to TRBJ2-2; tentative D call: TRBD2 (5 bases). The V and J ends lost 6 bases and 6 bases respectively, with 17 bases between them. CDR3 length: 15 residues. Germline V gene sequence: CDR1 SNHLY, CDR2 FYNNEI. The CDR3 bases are TGTGCCAGCAGCAAGACTACTCAAACGTCCGGGGAGCTGTTTTTT. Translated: CASSKTTQTSGELFF.

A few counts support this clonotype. CDR3 protein: CSAPRQEGLYEQYF. Here the CDR3 DNA reads TGCAGTGCCCCCCGGCAGGAGGGGCTCTACGAGCAGTACTTC. The chain has TRBV20-1 and TRBJ2-7; D is perhaps TRBD2 (6 bases). V lost 6 bases to trimming and J lost 3 bases, with 18 bases between them. This CDR3 is built from 14 residues. CDR1 and CDR2 (germline): DFQATT, SNEGSKA (reference sequence).

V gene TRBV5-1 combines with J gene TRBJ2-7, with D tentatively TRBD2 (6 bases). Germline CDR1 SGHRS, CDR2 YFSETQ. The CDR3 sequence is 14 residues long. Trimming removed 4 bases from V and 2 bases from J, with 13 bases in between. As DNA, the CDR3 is TGCGCCAGCAGCCAACTCGGGGGACCCTACGAGCAGTACTTC. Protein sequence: CASSQLGGPYEQYF.

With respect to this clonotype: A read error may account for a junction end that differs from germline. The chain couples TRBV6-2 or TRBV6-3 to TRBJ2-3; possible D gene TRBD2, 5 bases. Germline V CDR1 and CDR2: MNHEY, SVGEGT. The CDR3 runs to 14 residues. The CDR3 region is CASSYRASTDTQCF. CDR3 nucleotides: TGTGCCAGCAGTTACCGGGCTAGCACAGATACGCAGTGTTTT.

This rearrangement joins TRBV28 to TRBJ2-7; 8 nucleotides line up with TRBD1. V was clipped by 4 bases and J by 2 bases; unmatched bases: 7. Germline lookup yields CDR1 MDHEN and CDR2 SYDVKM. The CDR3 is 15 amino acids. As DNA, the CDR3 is TGTGCCAGCAGTTCCCGGACAGGGATTACCTACGAGCAGTACTTC. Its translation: CASSSRTGITYEQYF.

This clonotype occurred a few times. CDR3 residues: CASSAQSLGTDTQYF. For the CDR3, the DNA is TGTGCCAGCAGCGCCCAGAGCTTGGGGACAGATACGCAGTATTTT. The chain joins TRBV7-2 to TRBJ2-3; no reliable D call. CDR3 length: 15 amino acids. The V end lost 5 bases, the J end lost 3 bases, and 15 bases lay between the germline ends. From germline, CDR1 is SGHTA and CDR2 FQGNSA.

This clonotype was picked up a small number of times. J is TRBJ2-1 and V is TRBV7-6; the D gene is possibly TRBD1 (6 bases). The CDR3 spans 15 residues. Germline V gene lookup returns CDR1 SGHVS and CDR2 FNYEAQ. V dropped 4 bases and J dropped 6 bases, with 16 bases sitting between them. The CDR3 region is CASSSGQPRRNEQFF. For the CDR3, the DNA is TGTGCCAGCAGCTCCGGACAGCCTCGGCGCAATGAGCAGTTCTTC. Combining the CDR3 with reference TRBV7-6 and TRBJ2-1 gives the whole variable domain GAGVSQSPRYKVTKRGQDVALRCDPISGHVSLYWYRQALGQGPEFLTYFNYEAQQDKSGLPNDRFSAERPEGSISTLTIQRTEQRDSAMYRCASSSGQPRRNEQFFGPGTRLTVL.

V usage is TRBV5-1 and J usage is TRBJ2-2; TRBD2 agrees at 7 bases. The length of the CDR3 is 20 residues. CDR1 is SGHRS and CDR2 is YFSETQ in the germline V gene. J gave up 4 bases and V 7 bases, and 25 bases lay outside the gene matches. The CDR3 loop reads CASRSGFSERERRLTGELFF. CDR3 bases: TGCGCCAGCCGGTCCGGATTCAGTGAGCGGGAACGCAGGCTCACCGGGGAGCTGTTTTTT.

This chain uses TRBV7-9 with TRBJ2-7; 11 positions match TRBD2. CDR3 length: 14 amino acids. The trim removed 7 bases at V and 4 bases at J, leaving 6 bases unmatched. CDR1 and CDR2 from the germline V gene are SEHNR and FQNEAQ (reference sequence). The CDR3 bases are TGTGCCAGCACTACTAGCGGGAGTATATACGAGCAGTACTTC. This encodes CASTTSGSIYEQYF.

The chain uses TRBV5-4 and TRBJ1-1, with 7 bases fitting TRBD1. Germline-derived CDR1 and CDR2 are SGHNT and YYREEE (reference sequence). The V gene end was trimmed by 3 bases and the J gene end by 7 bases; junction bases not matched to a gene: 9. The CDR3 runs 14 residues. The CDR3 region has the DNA TGTGCCAGCAGCTGGGGAGGGGGCACCGGTGAAGCTTTCTTT. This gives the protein CASSWGGGTGEAFF.

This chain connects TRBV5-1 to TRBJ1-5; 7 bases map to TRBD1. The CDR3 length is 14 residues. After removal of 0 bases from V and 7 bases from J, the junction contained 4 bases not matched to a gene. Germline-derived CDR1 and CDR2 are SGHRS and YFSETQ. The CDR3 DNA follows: TGCGCCAGCAGCTTGGAAGGGGGCGGGCAGCCCCAGCATTTT. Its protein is CASSLEGGGQPQHF.

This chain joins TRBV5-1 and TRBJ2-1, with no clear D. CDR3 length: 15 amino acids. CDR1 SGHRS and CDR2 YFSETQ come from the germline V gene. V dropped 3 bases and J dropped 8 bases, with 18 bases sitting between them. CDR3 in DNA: TGCGCCAGCAGCTCGGTGAATGGGGATAAGGATGAGCAGTTCTTC. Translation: CASSSVNGDKDEQFF.

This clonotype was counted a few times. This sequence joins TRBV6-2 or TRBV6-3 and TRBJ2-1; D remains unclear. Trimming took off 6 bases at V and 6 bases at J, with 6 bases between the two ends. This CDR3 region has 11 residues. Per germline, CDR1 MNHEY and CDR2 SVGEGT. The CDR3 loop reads CASSPLNEQFF. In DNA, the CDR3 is TGTGCCAGCAGCCCCCTCAATGAGCAGTTCTTC.

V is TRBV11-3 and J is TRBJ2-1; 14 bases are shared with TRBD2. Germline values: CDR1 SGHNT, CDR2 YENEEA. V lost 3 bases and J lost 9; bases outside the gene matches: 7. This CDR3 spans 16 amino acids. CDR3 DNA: TGTGCCAGCAGCTTGCGACTAGCGGGGGGGCCTAGTGAGCAGTTCTTC. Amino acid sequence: CASSLRLAGGPSEQFF. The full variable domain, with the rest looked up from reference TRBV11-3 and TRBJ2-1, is EAGVVQSPRYKIIEKKQPVAFWCNPISGHNTLYWYLQNLGQGPELLIRYENEEAVDDSQLPKDRFSAERLKGVDSTLKIQPAELGDSAVYLCASSLRLAGGPSEQFFGPGTRLTVL.

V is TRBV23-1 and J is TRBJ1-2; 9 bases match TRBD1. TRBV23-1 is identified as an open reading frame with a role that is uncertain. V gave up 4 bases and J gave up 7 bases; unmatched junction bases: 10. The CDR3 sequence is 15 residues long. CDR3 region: CASSPRDRGVAGYTF. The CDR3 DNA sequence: TGCGCCAGCAGTCCACGAGACAGGGGGGTCGCTGGCTACACCTTC.

CDR3 nucleotide sequence: TGTGCCAGCAGTGAGGAATATACGCAGTATTTT. As protein: CASSEEYTQYF. The rearrangement links TRBV25-1 to TRBJ2-3; D call uncertain. The CDR3 has 11 residues. Trimming pared 3 bases from V and 7 bases from J, leaving 5 bases between. Germline-derived CDR1 and CDR2 are MGHDK and SYGVNS.

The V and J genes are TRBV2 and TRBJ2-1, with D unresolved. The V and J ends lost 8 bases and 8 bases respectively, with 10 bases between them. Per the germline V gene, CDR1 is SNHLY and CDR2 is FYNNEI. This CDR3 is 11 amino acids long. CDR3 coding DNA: TGTGCCAGCCACTCCTTAGATGAGCAGTTCTTC. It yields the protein CASHSLDEQFF.

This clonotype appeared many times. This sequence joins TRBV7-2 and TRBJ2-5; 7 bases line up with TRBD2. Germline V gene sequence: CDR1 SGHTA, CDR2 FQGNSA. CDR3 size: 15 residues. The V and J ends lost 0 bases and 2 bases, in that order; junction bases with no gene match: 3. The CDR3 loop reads CASSLASGDQETQYF. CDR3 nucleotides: TGTGCCAGCAGCTTAGCCAGCGGGGATCAAGAGACCCAGTACTTC.

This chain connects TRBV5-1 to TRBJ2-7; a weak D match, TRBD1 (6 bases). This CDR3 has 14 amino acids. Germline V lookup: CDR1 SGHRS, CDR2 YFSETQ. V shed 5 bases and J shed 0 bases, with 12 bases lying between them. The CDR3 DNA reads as TGCGCCAGCAGGGTGGTAGGGGGCTCCTACGAGCAGTACTTC. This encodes CASRVVGGSYEQYF.

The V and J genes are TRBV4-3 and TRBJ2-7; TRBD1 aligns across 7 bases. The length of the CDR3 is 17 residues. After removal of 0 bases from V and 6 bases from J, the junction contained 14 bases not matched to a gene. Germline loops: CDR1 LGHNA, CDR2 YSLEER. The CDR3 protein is CASSQDRQGSKPGEQYF. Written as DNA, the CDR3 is TGCGCCAGCAGCCAAGATAGACAGGGATCGAAACCTGGCGAGCAGTACTTC.

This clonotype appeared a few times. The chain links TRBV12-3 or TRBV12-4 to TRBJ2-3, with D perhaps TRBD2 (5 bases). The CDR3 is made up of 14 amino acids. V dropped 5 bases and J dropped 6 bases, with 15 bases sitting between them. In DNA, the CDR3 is TGTGCCAGCAGTCTCGACTCCGGCGGGGATACGCAGTATTTT. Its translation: CASSLDSGGDTQYF.

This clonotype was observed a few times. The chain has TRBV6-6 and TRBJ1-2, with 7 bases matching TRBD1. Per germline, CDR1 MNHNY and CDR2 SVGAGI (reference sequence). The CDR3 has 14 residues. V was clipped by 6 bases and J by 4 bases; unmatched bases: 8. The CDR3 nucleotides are TGTGCCAGCAGCTCACAGGGGTTCGGCTATGGCTACACCTTC. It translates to CASSSQGFGYGYTF.